A single sample is the source of the 11 T cell receptor beta chains below, sequenced in a study of blood T cell repertoires in COVID-19. TCRdb keeps only in-frame clones here, not all; method: immunoSEQ multiplex PCR. The sample contains roughly 170,000 clones, around 85% of which appear only once. The sample consisted of peripheral blood. The receptors shown here come from a man aged 65 to 79 with active or convalescent COVID-19.

The gene calls are TRBV7-9 and TRBJ2-7; 11 bases match TRBD2. This CDR3 spans 15 amino acids. From germline, CDR1 is SEHNR and CDR2 FQNEAQ (reference sequence). Unmatched junction bases numbered 5, after V lost 4 bases and J lost 3 bases. The CDR3: CASSSAGLADYEQYF. Here the CDR3 DNA reads TGTGCCAGCAGCTCAGCGGGACTAGCGGACTACGAGCAGTACTTC.

The chain couples TRBV29-1 to TRBJ2-1; a weak D match, TRBD2 (6 bases). V lost 5 bases to trimming and J lost 4 bases, with 15 bases between them. Germline lookup yields CDR1 SQVTM and CDR2 ANQGSEA. The CDR3 loop spans 14 amino acids. Here the CDR3 DNA reads TGCAGCGTTACAACTGGAGGGGCTTACAATGAGCAGTTCTTC. This encodes CSVTTGGAYNEQFF.

The chain is built from TRBV7-2 and TRBJ1-2; D is perhaps TRBD1 (5 bases). Trimming took off 1 base at V and 4 bases at J, with 10 bases between the two ends. Germline CDR1 is SGHTA and CDR2 is FQGNSA. This CDR3 comprises 14 residues. The CDR3 DNA sequence: TGTGCCAGCAGCTTAGTGGGGGGTGGCTATGGCTACACCTTC. This sequence encodes CASSLVGGGYGYTF.

J is TRBJ2-2 and V is TRBV2; a weak D match, TRBD1 (6 bases). V was cut by 5 bases and J by 0 bases, with 10 bases left in between. CDR1 and CDR2 (germline): SNHLY, FYNNEI. The CDR3 has 15 residues. CDR3 sequence reads: CASSQRTANTGELFF. DNA for the CDR3: TGTGCCAGCAGTCAGCGGACAGCGAACACCGGGGAGCTGTTTTTT. The full variable domain, rest sourced from reference TRBV2 and TRBJ2-2, is EPEVTQTPSHQVTQMGQEVILRCVPISNHLYFYWYRQILGQKVEFLVSFYNNEISEKSEIFDDQFSVERPDGSNFTLKIRSTKLEDSAMYFCASSQRTANTGELFFGEGSRLTVL.

This clone was seen once. The rearrangement links TRBV5-1 to TRBJ2-3, with a possible D match to TRBD2 (7 bases). V lost 3 bases and J 4 bases, leaving 21 bases between the germline ends. In germline, CDR1 is SGHRS, CDR2 YFSETQ. The CDR3 runs 17 residues. Written as DNA, the CDR3 is TGCGCCAGCAGCTCCGGTGGGGGGGGCGCGTTGCCAGATACGCAGTATTTT. Encoded protein: CASSSGGGGALPDTQYF.

This clone was found once. This chain's CDR3 is CATKEAGGTDTQYF. For the CDR3, the DNA is TGCGCCACCAAAGAGGCAGGGGGCACAGATACGCAGTATTTT. The chain has TRBV5-1 and TRBJ2-3; perhaps TRBD1 as D (6 bases). Trimming removed 9 bases from V and 1 base from J, with 15 bases in between. From germline, CDR1 is SGHRS and CDR2 YFSETQ. This CDR3 spans 14 amino acids.

The table lists this clone with a few counts. The CDR3 spells CASRDRDTDTQYF. The CDR3 nucleotides read TGCGCCAGCCGGGACAGGGATACAGATACGCAGTATTTT. V gene TRBV5-1 combines with J gene TRBJ2-3; TRBD1 agrees at 9 bases. With V trimmed by 7 bases and J by 3 bases, 3 bases remained unmatched. The length of the CDR3 is 13 residues. Germline loops: CDR1 SGHRS, CDR2 YFSETQ.

Written as DNA, the CDR3 is TGTGCCAGCAGCATCGGGACAGTCGTTAGTAACACTGAAGCTTTCTTT. Translating gives CASSIGTVVSNTEAFF. The V gene is TRBV13, the J gene TRBJ1-1, with TRBD1 identical over 7 bases. V gave up 5 bases and J gave up 2 bases; unmatched junction bases: 11. The CDR3 is 16 residues long. The germline CDR1 and CDR2 sequences are PRHDT and FYEKMQ (reference sequence). Together with reference TRBV13 and TRBJ1-1, the CDR3 gives the full variable domain: AAGVIQSPRHLIKEKRETATLKCYPIPRHDTVYWYQQGPGQDPQFLISFYEKMQSDKGSIPDRFSAQQFSDYHSELNMSSLELGDSALYFCASSIGTVVSNTEAFFGQGTRLTVV.

The chain couples TRBV14 to TRBJ1-1; 9 bases map to TRBD1. This CDR3 spans 16 amino acids. V shed 6 bases and J 3 bases; nucleotides not matched to a gene: 11. Germline V gene sequence: CDR1 SGHDN, CDR2 FVKESK. This chain's CDR3 is CASRPGQGLMYTEAFF. The CDR3 coding sequence is TGTGCCAGCAGGCCGGGACAGGGCTTAATGTACACTGAAGCTTTCTTT.

The CDR3 protein is CASSLVPGGANYGYTF. The DNA of the CDR3 is TGCGCCAGCAGCTTGGTCCCGGGGGGTGCTAACTATGGCTACACCTTC. The chain recombines TRBV5-1 with TRBJ1-2; tentatively, D is TRBD1 (5 bases). Trimming removed 0 bases from V and 0 bases from J, with 12 bases in between. Germline loops: CDR1 SGHRS, CDR2 YFSETQ. The CDR3 consists of 16 residues.

This sequence joins TRBV19 and TRBJ1-2; the D is unclear. Germline V gene lookup returns CDR1 LNHDA and CDR2 SQIVND (reference sequence). The CDR3 extends over 14 amino acids. The V gene lost 1 base and the J gene lost 2 bases, with 8 bases spanning the gap. CDR3 sequence (DNA): TGTGCCAGTAGTATAGCCGGGGAGAACTATGGCTACACCTTC. Its translation: CASSIAGENYGYTF.